This T cell receptor (beta chain) was sequenced for a study of T cells after yellow fever vaccination. TCRdb analysed the 5' RACE reads with MiXCR anew, one entry per CDR3 protein. The data show around 100,000 distinct CDR3 sequences, roughly 8.4% seen once. CDR1 MNHEY and CDR2 SVGAGI come from the germline V gene. This CDR3 has 18 residues. V lost 2 bases to trimming and J lost 5 bases; unmatched junction nucleotides: 9. This clonotype was recorded at least ten times. Antigen unknown. Study-wide points: Most clones from primary vaccination were detected again post-booster (around 96% CD4, 70% to 90% CD8).

The TCR sequence derives from a man aged 25 to 40 who received the YFV17D yellow fever vaccine. The sequencing here drew on CD8+ T cells sorted from PBMCs, taken 45 days after the yellow fever booster vaccination. The chain joins TRBV6-5 to TRBJ2-1, with 13 bases lining up with TRBD2. CDR3 sequence reads: CASSYLGPGLAGHNEQFF. CDR3 in DNA: TGTGCCAGCAGTTACCTAGGGCCGGGACTAGCGGGACACAATGAGCAGTTCTTC.